This TCR beta chain was recovered during a study of response to subunit inactivated influenza vaccine. TCRdb ran MiXCR on the RT-PCR reads and lists one entry per CDR3 protein. The table records 150,000 to 200,000 distinct CDR3 sequences, more than 10% of them present only once. Deletions cut 2 bases from V and 4 bases from J, with 9 bases between. Germline CDR1 is ENHRY and CDR2 is SYGVKD. The CDR3 spans 15 residues. This same sample was also taken into another study, of T cells expressing NK-cell markers. That study reports: As the method of synthesis, 5'RACE template switching with UMIs yielded TCR beta cDNA. The contribution of dominant NKG2C+ clonotypes to CD8+ T cells in five to seven donors was roughly 1.0-7.5%.

Sequencing used CD8+ T cells sorted from PBMCs, obtained 11 to 12 days after vaccination. The chain combines TRBV10-3 with TRBJ2-6, with no clear D. This receptor was taken from a man aged 45-65 years who received an inactivated influenza vaccine. The CDR3 DNA reads as TGTGCCATCAGTGAGGCAGGCCTAGGGGCCAACGTCCTGACTTTC. This sequence encodes CAISEAGLGANVLTF.